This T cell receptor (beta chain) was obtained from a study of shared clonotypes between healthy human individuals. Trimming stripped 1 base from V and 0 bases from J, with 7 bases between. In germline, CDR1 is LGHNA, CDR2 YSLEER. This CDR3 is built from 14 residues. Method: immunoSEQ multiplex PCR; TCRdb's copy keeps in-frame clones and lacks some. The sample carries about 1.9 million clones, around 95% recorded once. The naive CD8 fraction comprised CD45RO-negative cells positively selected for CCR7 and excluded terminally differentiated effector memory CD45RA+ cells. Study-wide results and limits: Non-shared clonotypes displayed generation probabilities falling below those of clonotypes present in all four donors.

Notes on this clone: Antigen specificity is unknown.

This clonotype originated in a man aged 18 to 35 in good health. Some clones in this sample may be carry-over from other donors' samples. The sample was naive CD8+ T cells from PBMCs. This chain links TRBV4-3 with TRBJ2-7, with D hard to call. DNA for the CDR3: TGCGCCAGCAGCCAAGTAGCCAGCTCCTACGAGCAGTACTTC. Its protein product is CASSQVASSYEQYF.